Listed below are T cell receptor beta chains from one sample, sequenced in a study of Tregs in tolerant kidney transplant recipients. Data came from immunoSEQ multiplex PCR; TCRdb stores just in-frame clones and leaves some out. The table has around 74,000 clones, 98% seen once. The input for sequencing was CD4+ T cells from blood, taken before the transplant. All receptors come from a human donor who received a combined kidney and bone marrow transplant. Each CDR3 is given with its conserved first and last residue. D genes are given only for firm matches. Only some rows state a clone size, as once, few, many or a class for expanded clones.

abundance: -; d_gene: -; j_gene: TRBJ2-3; v_gene: TRBV5-6; CDR3nt: TGTGCCAGCAGCTTCGGCCTACTAGGTAACACACGGGATACGCAGTATTTT; CDR3aa: CASSFGLLGNTRDTQYF
abundance: -; d_gene: TRBD1; j_gene: TRBJ1-2; v_gene: TRBV2; CDR3nt: TGTGCCAGCAGTGAATTCGGGACAGGGGACGTCCAGGGTGGCTACACCTTC; CDR3aa: CASSEFGTGDVQGGYTF
abundance: -; d_gene: TRBD2; j_gene: TRBJ2-3; v_gene: TRBV27; CDR3nt: TGTGCCAGCAGTTTATCCGGACTAGTAGATACGCAGTATTTT; CDR3aa: CASSLSGLVDTQYF
abundance: -; d_gene: -; j_gene: TRBJ1-5; v_gene: TRBV28; CDR3nt: TGTGCCAGCAGTTGGCCCCGGGACATCTATAGCAATCAGCCCCAGCATTTT; CDR3aa: CASSWPRDIYSNQPQHF
abundance: -; d_gene: TRBD1; j_gene: TRBJ2-4; v_gene: TRBV29-1; CDR3nt: TGCAGCGTTCGGGGACAGAGTAACATTCAGTACTTC; CDR3aa: CSVRGQSNIQYF
abundance: -; d_gene: TRBD1; j_gene: TRBJ2-5; v_gene: TRBV5-6; CDR3nt: TGTGCCAGCAGCATACAGGGGGCACGGGAGACCCAGTACTTC; CDR3aa: CASSIQGARETQYF
abundance: -; d_gene: -; j_gene: TRBJ1-2; v_gene: TRBV4-3; CDR3nt: TGCGCCAGCAGCCAAGATTATACTCTCTATGGCTACACCTTC; CDR3aa: CASSQDYTLYGYTF
abundance: -; d_gene: TRBD2; j_gene: TRBJ2-1; v_gene: TRBV7-6; CDR3nt: TGTGCCAGCAGCGTTAGCGGGACCCTTTCCTACAATGAGCAGTTCTTC; CDR3aa: CASSVSGTLSYNEQFF
abundance: once; d_gene: TRBD2; j_gene: TRBJ2-1; v_gene: TRBV25-1; CDR3nt: TGTGCCAGCAGTATCGGGAGGCTACGCAATGAGCAGTTCTTC; CDR3aa: CASSIGRLRNEQFF
abundance: once; d_gene: TRBD2; j_gene: TRBJ2-7; v_gene: TRBV6-6; CDR3nt: TGTGCCAGCACTCCTGGACTAGCGGGATCCTACGAGCAGTACTTC; CDR3aa: CASTPGLAGSYEQYF
abundance: once; d_gene: -; j_gene: TRBJ1-5; v_gene: TRBV27; CDR3nt: TGTGCCAGCAGCCCATGGTCAGGAAAGAATCAGCCCCAGCATTTT; CDR3aa: CASSPWSGKNQPQHF
abundance: once; d_gene: -; j_gene: TRBJ2-3; v_gene: TRBV30; CDR3nt: TGTGCCTGGAGTGTCGGAGGGACCGCGGATACGCAGTATTTT; CDR3aa: CAWSVGGTADTQYF
abundance: -; d_gene: -; j_gene: TRBJ1-1; v_gene: TRBV29-1; CDR3nt: TGCAGCGTCGCACCCCGGGGGGTGAGAGGCACTGAAGCTTTCTTT; CDR3aa: CSVAPRGVRGTEAFF
abundance: -; d_gene: TRBD1; j_gene: TRBJ2-7; v_gene: TRBV7-3; CDR3nt: TGTGCCAGCAGCGTAAACAGGGGGTCCTACGAGCAGTACTTC; CDR3aa: CASSVNRGSYEQYF
abundance: -; d_gene: TRBD1; j_gene: TRBJ2-1; v_gene: TRBV5-6; CDR3nt: TGTGCCAGCAGGCGGCAGACAGGGCGATACTCCTACAATGAGCAGTTCTTC; CDR3aa: CASRRQTGRYSYNEQFF
abundance: -; d_gene: -; j_gene: TRBJ2-7; v_gene: TRBV28; CDR3nt: TGTGCCAGCAGCCCCGCGGGGGCGATCTACGAGCAGTACTTC; CDR3aa: CASSPAGAIYEQYF
abundance: -; d_gene: -; j_gene: TRBJ2-5; v_gene: TRBV2; CDR3nt: TGTGCCAGCAGTGAGGTTCAGCTCGGGAAGACCCAGTACTTC; CDR3aa: CASSEVQLGKTQYF
abundance: once; d_gene: TRBD1; j_gene: TRBJ1-2; v_gene: TRBV28; CDR3nt: TGTGCCAGCAGTGCACAGGGGGCTTATGGCTACACCTTC; CDR3aa: CASSAQGAYGYTF
abundance: -; d_gene: -; j_gene: TRBJ1-5; v_gene: TRBV19; CDR3nt: TGTGCCAGTAGTATTACTTGGTCCTATAGCAATCAGCCCCAGCATTTT; CDR3aa: CASSITWSYSNQPQHF
abundance: -; d_gene: -; j_gene: TRBJ2-2; v_gene: TRBV18; CDR3nt: TGTGCCAGCTCACGACTTTGGTCGGACACCGGGGAGCTGTTTTTT; CDR3aa: CASSRLWSDTGELFF
abundance: -; d_gene: TRBD1; j_gene: TRBJ1-2; v_gene: TRBV6-7; CDR3nt: TGTGCCAGGTCTGTAGGGACAGGGCCTGCCTATGGCTACACCTTC; CDR3aa: CARSVGTGPAYGYTF
abundance: -; d_gene: TRBD2; j_gene: TRBJ2-7; v_gene: TRBV7-2; CDR3nt: TGTGCCAGCAGCCCAGAGGGCGGGAGGGCGGGGGAGCAGTACTTC; CDR3aa: CASSPEGGRAGEQYF
abundance: -; d_gene: -; j_gene: TRBJ1-5; v_gene: TRBV4-1; CDR3nt: TGCGCCAGCAGCCAGGCCTCCGGGGAGCAGCCCCAGCATTTT; CDR3aa: CASSQASGEQPQHF
abundance: -; d_gene: -; j_gene: TRBJ2-7; v_gene: TRBV11-3; CDR3nt: TGTGCCAGCAGCTACAGGGTGGAAGAGCAGTACTTC; CDR3aa: CASSYRVEEQYF
abundance: -; d_gene: -; j_gene: TRBJ1-5; v_gene: TRBV27; CDR3nt: TGTGCCAGCAGTTTACGCGGGGGAGTCAATCAGCCCCAGCATTTT; CDR3aa: CASSLRGGVNQPQHF
abundance: -; d_gene: -; j_gene: TRBJ1-1; v_gene: TRBV9; CDR3nt: TGTGCCAGCAGCTCACAGGGTGGAGGCACTGAAGCTTTCTTT; CDR3aa: CASSSQGGGTEAFF